This T cell receptor beta chain is from a study of CD8 T cells in ankylosing spondylitis. TCRdb processed the 5' RACE reads anew with MiXCR; each CDR3 protein has one entry. Of under 300,000 distinct CDR3 sequences listed, roughly a tenth were seen once; the top ten hold under 7%. This clonotype was counted between two and nine times. The target antigen is unknown. Points from the study as a whole: Disease-linked clones were reportedly significantly enriched in matched ankylosing spondylitis synovial fluid. There was a TCR beta motif, made of eight highly homologous variants, that appeared characteristic of ankylosing spondylitis blood. Previous work reported some of these motif variants in the synovial fluid and blood of reactive arthritis.

This CDR3 region has 14 residues. Germline assignment: CDR1 SGHTS and CDR2 YDEGEE. Trimming shortened V by 0 bases and J by 3 bases, and 9 bases separated the two germline ends. Sequenced sample: blood, either unsorted or a sorted T cell fraction (not recorded which). The receptor was isolated from a male donor with ankylosing spondylitis or in good health (not recorded which). This chain links TRBV5-8 with TRBJ1-1; perhaps TRBD1 as D (6 bases). CDR3 nucleotide sequence: TGTGCCAGCAGCTTGGATCAGGGGTACACTGAAGCTTTCTTT. This gives the protein CASSLDQGYTEAFF. Using reference TRBV5-8 and TRBJ1-1 for the parts outside the CDR3, the full variable domain is EAGVTQSPTHLIKTRGQQATLRCSPISGHTSVYWYQQALGLGLQFLLWYDEGEERNRGNFPPRFSGRQFPNYSSELNVNALELEDSALYLCASSLDQGYTEAFFGQGTRLTVV.